Listed below are T cell receptor beta chains from one sample, sequenced in a study of cytomegalovirus exposure and HLA in healthy donors. TCRdb keeps only in-frame clones here, not all; method: immunoSEQ multiplex PCR. The data contain roughly 200,000 clones, about three quarters of them singletons. Sequences were obtained from PBMCs. These receptors were obtained from a woman aged 60-75 years in good health and CMV-seropositive. Each CDR3 is given without its conserved first and last residue. Clone sizes are given selectively: once, few, many, or a class where the clone is expanded.

abundance: -
v_gene: TRBV10-3
CDR3aa: AISVSGSSYNEQF

abundance: -
v_gene: TRBV20-1
CDR3aa: SARVSGREF

abundance: -
v_gene: TRBV7-9
CDR3aa: ASSLALGLADYEQY

abundance: -
v_gene: TRBV19
CDR3aa: ASSIGGGYEAF

abundance: -
v_gene: TRBV30
CDR3aa: AWSQGGVLQTQY

abundance: -
v_gene: TRBV7-2
CDR3aa: ASSVQGYGEAF

abundance: few
v_gene: TRBV6-4
CDR3aa: ASSQQQGGDTEAF

abundance: -
v_gene: TRBV28
CDR3aa: ASSSAGANYGYT

abundance: -
v_gene: TRBV6-1
CDR3aa: ASSVGRSAYEQY

abundance: -
v_gene: TRBV30
CDR3aa: AWSVGLAATYEQY

abundance: once
v_gene: TRBV5-1
CDR3aa: ASSLGTTQHRDTQY

abundance: -
v_gene: TRBV19
CDR3aa: ASSIQGPGNTEAF

abundance: -
v_gene: TRBV29-1
CDR3aa: SVQGGERSYNEQF

abundance: -
v_gene: TRBV5-1
CDR3aa: ASSTTGTLGETQY

abundance: -
v_gene: TRBV7-2
CDR3aa: ASSSMQGPGNTIY

abundance: -
v_gene: TRBV5-4
CDR3aa: ASSLAGTGTHNEKLF

abundance: -
v_gene: TRBV7-8
CDR3aa: ASSFSLGRTEAF

abundance: -
v_gene: TRBV7-2
CDR3aa: ASSFFLREQY

abundance: -
v_gene: TRBV29-1
CDR3aa: SAGGATNEKLF

abundance: once
v_gene: TRBV18
CDR3aa: ASSDRGRTGELF

abundance: -
v_gene: TRBV18
CDR3aa: ASSPRITGLGNTIY

abundance: -
v_gene: TRBV6-1
CDR3aa: ASSARDRRNEKLF

abundance: -
v_gene: TRBV4-2
CDR3aa: ASSQDYSSYNEQF

abundance: -
v_gene: TRBV9
CDR3aa: ASSVATGESYEQY

abundance: -
v_gene: TRBV4-1
CDR3aa: ASSPVAGATAYNEQF

abundance: -
v_gene: TRBV5-1
CDR3aa: ASSQDSSYEQY

abundance: -
v_gene: TRBV21-1
CDR3aa: AATQGAGSSYNEQF

abundance: -
v_gene: TRBV7-9
CDR3aa: ASSEGTGAEKLF

abundance: -
v_gene: TRBV5-1
CDR3aa: ASSLTGGQETQY

abundance: -
v_gene: TRBV18
CDR3aa: ASSPADRGEYYGYT

abundance: -
v_gene: TRBV5-1
CDR3aa: ASSQGGDQPQH

abundance: -
v_gene: TRBV30
CDR3aa: AWSVSQGSREKLF

abundance: once
v_gene: TRBV11-2
CDR3aa: ASSLVFSGDSDTQY

abundance: -
v_gene: TRBV7-8
CDR3aa: ASSLEGQGYDEQY

abundance: -
v_gene: TRBV19
CDR3aa: ASSIGNRQPYEQY

abundance: few
v_gene: TRBV6-1
CDR3aa: ASSGQGGTDTQY

abundance: -
v_gene: TRBV7-2
CDR3aa: ASSLFETGGYEQY

abundance: -
v_gene: TRBV20-1
CDR3aa: SAPRGQTQY

abundance: once
v_gene: TRBV7-2
CDR3aa: ASSGPGLAGNYNEQF

abundance: once
v_gene: TRBV6-5
CDR3aa: ASVGGNYGYT

abundance: -
v_gene: TRBV6-1
CDR3aa: ASSPRTGGQETQY

abundance: -
v_gene: TRBV7-9
CDR3aa: ASSSPRGEQY

abundance: -
v_gene: TRBV28
CDR3aa: ASSFSVSGLFYGYT

abundance: once
v_gene: TRBV28
CDR3aa: ASSLGGGFADTQY

abundance: -
v_gene: TRBV19
CDR3aa: ASSPPQGGFYGYT

abundance: -
v_gene: TRBV4-3
CDR3aa: ASSHGRDNQPQH

abundance: once
v_gene: TRBV19
CDR3aa: ASTPPGYSGNTIY

abundance: -
v_gene: TRBV5-1
CDR3aa: ASREGLAGFVYEQY

abundance: -
v_gene: TRBV10-3
CDR3aa: AISLTGDYTDTQY

abundance: -
v_gene: TRBV9
CDR3aa: AGSVGQGGQPQH

abundance: -
v_gene: TRBV5-1
CDR3aa: ASSLGKGQGTGDEAF

abundance: -
v_gene: TRBV4-1
CDR3aa: ASSQASHTDTQY

abundance: -
v_gene: TRBV1
CDR3aa: TSSPQAQQF

abundance: -
v_gene: TRBV5-1
CDR3aa: ASSFGSPDTQY

abundance: few
v_gene: TRBV30
CDR3aa: AWRASGREQF